Presented here are 26 T cell receptor beta chains from one specimen sequenced in a study of T cells after yellow fever vaccination. TCRdb analysed the 5' RACE reads with MiXCR anew, one entry per CDR3 protein. The sample includes 300,000 to 350,000 distinct CDR3 sequences, around 4.4% seen only once; the top ten take approximately 20%. This material consisted of PBMCs, taken 15 days after the yellow fever booster vaccination. Every receptor here comes from a man aged 18 to 30 who received the YFV17D yellow fever vaccine.

This clonotype was counted ten times or more. The chain links TRBV4-3 to TRBJ2-7; tentatively, D is TRBD2 (7 bases). Per germline, CDR1 LGHNA and CDR2 YSLEER. CDR3 length: 17 residues. V lost 1 base and J lost 1, with 17 bases in between. Written as DNA, the CDR3 is TGCGCCAGCAGCCAAGGGCTCATTCGGGGGGCTTCCTACGAGCAGTACTTC. Translation gives CASSQGLIRGASYEQYF.

This clonotype was detected many times. This sequence joins TRBV9 and TRBJ2-3; 11 positions agree with TRBD2. The CDR3 loop spans 15 amino acids. V lost 4 bases, J lost 5 bases, and 6 bases stayed unmatched. Per germline, CDR1 SGDLS and CDR2 YYNGEE. The CDR3 spells CASSILAGGLDTQYF. CDR3 DNA: TGTGCCAGCAGCATCCTAGCGGGGGGACTAGATACGCAGTATTTT.

In its sample, this clonotype was seen a few times. The chain is built from TRBV7-9 and TRBJ1-2, with D uncertain. Germline CDR1 and CDR2: SEHNR and FQNEAQ (reference sequence). V was shortened by 3 bases and J by 6 bases, with 5 bases between the two germline ends. The CDR3 consists of 11 residues. CDR3 nucleotides: TGTGCCAGCAGCTTTGGGCATGGCTACACCTTC. It encodes CASSFGHGYTF. Looking up the rest from reference TRBV7-9 and TRBJ1-2 gives the full variable domain: DTGVSQNPRHKITKRGQNVTFRCDPISEHNRLYWYRQTLGQGPEFLTYFQNEAQLEKSRLLSDRFSAERPKGSFSTLEIQRTEQGDSAMYLCASSFGHGYTFGSGTRLTVV.

This clonotype was detected ten times or more. V is TRBV6-1 and J is TRBJ1-1; TRBD1 might be the D (5 bases). V dropped 0 bases and J dropped 8 bases, with 16 bases sitting between them. CDR3 length: 15 amino acids. Germline V CDR1 and CDR2: MNHNS, SASEGT. CDR3 in amino acids: CASSEAEKGRSEAFF. DNA for the CDR3: TGTGCCAGCAGTGAAGCTGAGAAGGGGAGGTCGGAAGCTTTCTTT.

This clonotype was counted a few times. The CDR3 coding sequence is TGTGCCAGCAGAGCGGGGGGCCATAGCACAGATACGCAGTATTTT. Its protein is CASRAGGHSTDTQYF. The chain joins TRBV4-2 to TRBJ2-3; 9 bases align to TRBD2. The CDR3 is 15 amino acids. The germline V gene has CDR1 LGHNA and CDR2 YNFKEQ. After removal of 6 bases from V and 0 bases from J, the junction contained 4 bases not matched to a gene.

Only a few counts were recorded for this clonotype. The chain recombines TRBV7-9 with TRBJ2-1, with TRBD2 matching over 7 bases. CDR1 is SEHNR and CDR2 is FQNEAQ in the germline V gene (reference sequence). CDR3 length equals 14 residues. V shed 3 bases, J shed 5 bases, and the junction held 4 bases outside the gene matches. In nucleotides, the CDR3 is TGTGCCAGCAGCTTCCCTAGCGGTAACAATGAGCAGTTCTTC. Its protein is CASSFPSGNNEQFF.

This clonotype has a handful of counts. For the CDR3, the DNA is TGTGCCAGCAGGGGGGACAGCCAAGAGACCCAGTACTTC. It encodes CASRGDSQETQYF. This chain connects TRBV2 to TRBJ2-5; TRBD1 agrees at 7 bases. CDR3 length: 13 amino acids. V dropped 6 bases and J dropped 1; count of bases not matched to a gene: 2. Germline assignment: CDR1 SNHLY and CDR2 FYNNEI.

This clonotype came up a few times. The J gene is TRBJ2-3, the V gene TRBV7-3, with 11 nucleotides matching TRBD2. The CDR3 extends over 18 amino acids. Trimming took 2 bases from V and 4 from J; bases not matched to a gene: 11. Germline CDR1 SGHTA, CDR2 FQGTGA. The CDR3 coding sequence is TGTGCCAGCAGCTTACTAGCGGGGGGCTCCCGGGCCGCAGATACGCAGTATTTT. Translating gives CASSLLAGGSRAADTQYF.

CDR3 in DNA: TGTGCCAGCAGGACGGGTGGGGGCTATGGCTACACCTTC. Protein sequence: CASRTGGGYGYTF. V usage is TRBV12-3 or TRBV12-4 and J usage is TRBJ1-2, with a possible D match to TRBD1 (5 bases). With 6 bases removed from V and 4 bases from J, the gap between germline ends came to 12 bases. CDR3 length: 13 residues.

The table lists this clonotype with many counts. The chain employs TRBV7-2 and TRBJ1-4; D ambiguous. The CDR3 sequence is 11 residues long. Trimming stripped 6 bases from V and 4 bases from J, with 3 bases between. Germline V gives CDR1 SGHTA, CDR2 FQGNSA. CDR3 region: CASRLNEKLFF. The CDR3 DNA follows: TGTGCCAGCAGACTTAATGAAAAACTGTTTTTT.

The V and J genes are TRBV5-6 and TRBJ1-1; D is undetermined. The CDR3 spans 14 residues. In germline, CDR1 is SGHDT, CDR2 YYEEEE. V lost 1 base to trimming and J lost 1 base, with 8 bases between them. The CDR3 region has the DNA TGTGCCAGCAGCTTGAGTAGCTGGAACACTGAAGCTTTCTTT. Protein sequence: CASSLSSWNTEAFF.

This clonotype was observed at least ten times. The chain joins TRBV20-1 to TRBJ2-2; 9 nucleotides match TRBD2. Germline CDR1 and CDR2: DFQATT and SNEGSKA (reference sequence). The ends lost 6 bases at V and 6 bases at J; junction bases unmatched: 5. The length of the CDR3 is 13 residues. CDR3: CSALAGRAGELFF. CDR3 sequence (DNA): TGCAGTGCCCTAGCGGGGCGGGCCGGGGAGCTGTTTTTT.

This clonotype was observed many times. V is TRBV5-1 and J is TRBJ1-6; the D gene is possibly TRBD1 (6 bases). This CDR3 spans 16 amino acids. V lost 1 base and J lost 6, with 14 bases in between. Germline CDR1 SGHRS, CDR2 YFSETQ. The CDR3 spells CASSLTGQSINSPLHF. The DNA for the CDR3 is TGCGCCAGCAGCTTGACCGGACAGTCGATTAATTCACCCCTCCACTTT.

This clonotype was counted ten times or more. The chain recombines TRBV10-3 with TRBJ2-1; the match to TRBD2 covers 15 bases. Germline V gene data show CDR1 as ENHRY and CDR2 as SYGVKD. Trimming removed 2 bases from V and 1 base from J; junction bases left unmatched: 9. The CDR3 spans 20 residues. In DNA, the CDR3 is TGTGCCATCAGTGAGCCCGGACTAGCGGGGGGGCCGTTGTCCTACAATGAGCAGTTCTTC. It translates to CAISEPGLAGGPLSYNEQFF.

Many counts were recorded for this clonotype. This rearrangement joins TRBV20-1 to TRBJ1-2; possibly TRBD1 for D (6 bases). The CDR3 has 12 residues. The V gene lost 5 bases and the J gene lost 7 bases, with 14 bases spanning the gap. Germline loops: CDR1 DFQATT, CDR2 SNEGSKA (reference sequence). CDR3 in DNA: TGCAGTGCTGACAGGCTCCCGAGTGGCTACACCTTC. As protein: CSADRLPSGYTF.

The chain joins TRBV19 to TRBJ2-1; 9 bases fit TRBD1. CDR1 LNHDA and CDR2 SQIVND come from the germline V gene (reference sequence). The CDR3 covers 14 residues. V shed 3 bases, J shed 6 bases, and the junction held 3 bases outside the gene matches. Here the CDR3 DNA reads TGTGCCAGTAGTATTCGGACAGGGGCCAATGAGCAGTTCTTC. Translation: CASSIRTGANEQFF.

Many counts were recorded for this clonotype. V is TRBV7-2 and J is TRBJ1-5; D gene unclear. The V end lost 2 bases, the J end lost 2 bases, and 7 bases lay between the germline ends. This CDR3 spans 14 amino acids. The germline V gene encodes CDR1 SGHTA and CDR2 FQGNSA. CDR3 residues: CASSLMGRNQPQHF. The DNA of the CDR3 is TGTGCCAGCAGCTTAATGGGCCGCAATCAGCCCCAGCATTTT.

This clonotype was detected ten times or more. This sequence joins TRBV27 and TRBJ1-2; 7 nucleotides match TRBD1. J gave up 8 bases and V 8 bases, and 14 bases lay outside the gene matches. The CDR3 has 14 amino acids. Germline lookup yields CDR1 MNHEY and CDR2 SMNVEV (reference sequence). The CDR3 loop reads CASSITTGQGGYTF. CDR3 in DNA: TGTGCCAGCTCTATCACGACAGGGCAGGGAGGCTACACCTTC.

This clonotype was seen more than once but under ten times. The J gene is TRBJ1-1, the V gene TRBV7-3; no clear D. CDR1 is SGHTA and CDR2 is FQGTGA in the germline V gene. The V gene lost 3 bases and the J gene lost 1 base, with 6 bases spanning the gap. This CDR3 is 13 amino acids long. The CDR3 region is CASSLHKNTEAFF. In DNA form, the CDR3 reads TGTGCCAGCAGCTTGCACAAGAACACTGAAGCTTTCTTT.

The rearrangement uses TRBV25-1 and TRBJ2-2; either TRBD1 or TRBD2 may supply D (5 bases each). From germline, CDR1 is MGHDK and CDR2 SYGVNS. V was cut by 0 bases and J by 1 base, with 9 bases left in between. CDR3 length equals 16 residues. CDR3 coding DNA: TGTGCCAGCAGTGAATACCGGGGCCAGAACACCGGGGAGCTGTTTTTT. Its translation: CASSEYRGQNTGELFF.

This clonotype has ten or more counts. V gene TRBV6-4 combines with J gene TRBJ2-3, with 10 bases fitting TRBD2. CDR3 length: 15 residues. V trimming: 3 bases; J trimming: 2 bases; junction bases outside the gene matches: 2. Germline lookup yields CDR1 MRHNA and CDR2 SNTAGT. DNA for the CDR3: TGTGCCAGCAGTGAAAGCGGGGGGGCCACAGATACGCAGTATTTT. Amino acid sequence: CASSESGGATDTQYF.

This clonotype was recorded many times. CDR3 region: CASSLASLASGNTIYF. The CDR3 DNA is TGTGCCAGCAGCTTAGCGAGTTTGGCCTCTGGAAACACCATATATTTT. The genes are TRBV7-2 and TRBJ1-3; D uncertain. The CDR3 has 16 residues. In germline, CDR1 is SGHTA, CDR2 FQGNSA. Trimming pared 0 bases from V and 0 bases from J, leaving 9 bases between.

The V and J genes are TRBV6-2 or TRBV6-3 and TRBJ1-5; D not resolved. Trimming removed 4 bases at V and 2 bases at J, with 9 bases between. CDR1 and CDR2 from the germline V gene are MNHEY and SVGEGT. The CDR3 sequence is 14 residues long. This chain's CDR3 is CASSLANRNQPQHF. CDR3 bases: TGTGCCAGCAGTTTAGCCAACCGCAATCAGCCCCAGCATTTT.

This clonotype showed up many times. V gene TRBV6-5 combines with J gene TRBJ2-3; TRBD2 might be the D (7 bases). CDR3 length: 14 amino acids. CDR1 and CDR2 from the germline V gene are MNHEY and SVGAGI. V was cut by 4 bases and J by 1 base, with 9 bases left in between. CDR3 residues: CASSWRGRTDTQYF. The CDR3 DNA follows: TGTGCCAGCAGTTGGCGGGGGCGCACAGATACGCAGTATTTT.

V is TRBV5-6 and J is TRBJ2-7, with a weak D call TRBD1 (5 bases). Germline CDR1 is SGHDT and CDR2 is YYEEEE. This CDR3 is built from 12 residues. With 1 base removed from V and 10 bases from J, the gap between germline ends came to 12 bases. CDR3 protein: CASSLYPDTQYV. The CDR3 DNA reads TGTGCCAGCAGCTTGTATCCGGACACACAGTACGTC.

This clonotype came up a few times. V and J are TRBV5-4 and TRBJ2-3; a possible D gene is TRBD2 (5 bases). Trimming cost V 0 bases and J 3 bases, with 14 bases left between them. The CDR3 runs 16 residues. From germline, CDR1 is SGHNT and CDR2 YYREEE (reference sequence). The chain's CDR3 is CASSLARRGSTDTQYF. CDR3 nucleotides: TGTGCCAGCAGCTTGGCTCGACGGGGTAGTACAGATACGCAGTATTTT.